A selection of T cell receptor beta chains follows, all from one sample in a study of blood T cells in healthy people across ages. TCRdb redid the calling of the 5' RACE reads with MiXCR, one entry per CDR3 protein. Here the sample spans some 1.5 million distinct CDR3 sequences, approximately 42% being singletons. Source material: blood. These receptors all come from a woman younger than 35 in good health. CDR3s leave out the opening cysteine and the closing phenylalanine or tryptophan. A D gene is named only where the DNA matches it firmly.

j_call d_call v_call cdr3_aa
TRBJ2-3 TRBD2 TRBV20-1 SAATGTSNVAQY
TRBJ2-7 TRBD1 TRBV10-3 AITTGTGAYEQY
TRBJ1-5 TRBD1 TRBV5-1 ASSWTGDRNQPQH
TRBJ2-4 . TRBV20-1 SAERANRANIQY
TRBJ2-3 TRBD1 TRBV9 ASSVRDRVDTQY
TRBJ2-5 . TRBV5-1 ASRGSHQETQY
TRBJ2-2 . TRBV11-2 ASSPSGPGELF
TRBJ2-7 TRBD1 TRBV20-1 SARLLDRAYEQY
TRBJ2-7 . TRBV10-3 AISEGGPTYEQY
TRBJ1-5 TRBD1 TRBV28 ASSVLQGDQPQH
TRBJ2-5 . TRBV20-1 SATRELVLGETQY
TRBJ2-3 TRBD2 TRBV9 ASSEPTGGTSTDTQY
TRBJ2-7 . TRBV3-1 ASSQDLAGKTSYEQY
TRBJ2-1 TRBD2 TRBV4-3 ASGTGTSSNEQF
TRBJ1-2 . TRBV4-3 ASSQEEVSNYGYT
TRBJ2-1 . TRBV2 AGRENNEQF
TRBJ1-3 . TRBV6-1 ASSAALRNTIY
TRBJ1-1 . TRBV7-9 ATEIRAWGAYTEAF
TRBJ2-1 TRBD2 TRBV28 ASKNSGSSYNEQF
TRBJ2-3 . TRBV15 ATSRDRRITDTQY
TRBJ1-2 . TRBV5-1 ASSFSRDGYT
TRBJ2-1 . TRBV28 ASSLFRTLRGNEQF